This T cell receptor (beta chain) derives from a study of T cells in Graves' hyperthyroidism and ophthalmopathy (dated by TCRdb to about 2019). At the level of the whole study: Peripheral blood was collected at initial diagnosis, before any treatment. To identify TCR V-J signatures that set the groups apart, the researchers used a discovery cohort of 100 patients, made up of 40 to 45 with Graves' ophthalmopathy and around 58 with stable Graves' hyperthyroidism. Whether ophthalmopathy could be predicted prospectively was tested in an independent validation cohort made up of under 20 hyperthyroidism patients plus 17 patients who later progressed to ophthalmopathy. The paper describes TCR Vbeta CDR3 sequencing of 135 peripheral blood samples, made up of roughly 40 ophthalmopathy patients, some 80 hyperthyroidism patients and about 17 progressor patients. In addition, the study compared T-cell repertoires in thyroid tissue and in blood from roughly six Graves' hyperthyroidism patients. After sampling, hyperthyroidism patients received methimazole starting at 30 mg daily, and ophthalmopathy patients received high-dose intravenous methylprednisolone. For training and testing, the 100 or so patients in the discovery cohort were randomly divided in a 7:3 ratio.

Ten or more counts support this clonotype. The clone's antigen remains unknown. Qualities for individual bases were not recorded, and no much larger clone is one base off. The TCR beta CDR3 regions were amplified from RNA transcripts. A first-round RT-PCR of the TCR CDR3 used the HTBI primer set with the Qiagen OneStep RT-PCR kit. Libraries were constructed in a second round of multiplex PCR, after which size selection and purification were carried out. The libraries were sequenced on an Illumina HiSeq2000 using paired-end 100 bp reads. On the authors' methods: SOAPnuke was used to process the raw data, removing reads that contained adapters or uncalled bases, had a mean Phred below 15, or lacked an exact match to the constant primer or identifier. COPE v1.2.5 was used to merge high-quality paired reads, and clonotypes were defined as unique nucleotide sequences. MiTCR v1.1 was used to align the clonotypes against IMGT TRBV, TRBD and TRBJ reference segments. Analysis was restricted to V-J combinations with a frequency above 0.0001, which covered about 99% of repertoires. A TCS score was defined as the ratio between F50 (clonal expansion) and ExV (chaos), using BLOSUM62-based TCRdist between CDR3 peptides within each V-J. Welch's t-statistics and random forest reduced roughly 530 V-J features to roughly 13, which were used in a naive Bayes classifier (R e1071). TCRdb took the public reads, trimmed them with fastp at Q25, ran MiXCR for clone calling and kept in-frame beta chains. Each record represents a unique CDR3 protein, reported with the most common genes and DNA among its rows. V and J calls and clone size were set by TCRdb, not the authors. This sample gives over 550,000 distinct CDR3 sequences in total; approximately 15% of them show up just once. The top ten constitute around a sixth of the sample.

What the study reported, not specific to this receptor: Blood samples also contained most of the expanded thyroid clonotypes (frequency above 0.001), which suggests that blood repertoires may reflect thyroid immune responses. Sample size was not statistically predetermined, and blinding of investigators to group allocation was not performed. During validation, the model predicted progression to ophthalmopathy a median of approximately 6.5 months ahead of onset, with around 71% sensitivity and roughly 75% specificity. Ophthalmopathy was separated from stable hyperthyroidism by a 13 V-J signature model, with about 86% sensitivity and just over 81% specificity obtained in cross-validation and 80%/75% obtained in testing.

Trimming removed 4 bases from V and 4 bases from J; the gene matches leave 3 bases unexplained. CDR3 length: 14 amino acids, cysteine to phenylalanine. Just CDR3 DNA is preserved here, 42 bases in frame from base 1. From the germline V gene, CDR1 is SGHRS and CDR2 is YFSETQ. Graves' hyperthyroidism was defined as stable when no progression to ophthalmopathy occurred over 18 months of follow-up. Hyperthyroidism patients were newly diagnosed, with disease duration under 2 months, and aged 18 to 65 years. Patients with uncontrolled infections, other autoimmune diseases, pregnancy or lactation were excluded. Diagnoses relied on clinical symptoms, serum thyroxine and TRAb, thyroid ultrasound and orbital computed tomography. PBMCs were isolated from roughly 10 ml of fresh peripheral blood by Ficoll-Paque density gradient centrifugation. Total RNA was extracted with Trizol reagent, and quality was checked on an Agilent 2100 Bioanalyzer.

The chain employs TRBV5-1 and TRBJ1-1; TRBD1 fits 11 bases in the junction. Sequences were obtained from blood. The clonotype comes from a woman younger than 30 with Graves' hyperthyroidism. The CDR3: CASSGTGGSTEAFF. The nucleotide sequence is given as TGCGCCAGCAGCGGGACAGGGGGAAGCACTGAAGCTTTCTTT.